One sample yielded the 8 T cell receptor beta chains listed below, sequenced in a study of OX40 agonist ivuxolimab in advanced cancers. Measured with immunoSEQ multiplex PCR; TCRdb has only the in-frame clones, and not every one. The sample records roughly 29,000 clones, about nine tenths being singletons. The specimen was CD4+ or CD8+ T cells sorted from blood, collected in a trial of the OX40 agonist ivuxolimab. The receptors were gathered from an adult with an advanced solid tumor such as melanoma, head and neck, liver or kidney cancer.

This clone was picked up one time. The CDR3 DNA reads TGTGCCAGCAGCGAGGGGGGGAGGAACGAGCAGTACTTC. Residues: CASSEGGRNEQYF. The gene calls are TRBV2 and TRBJ2-7; a weak D match, TRBD2 (7 bases). V was pared by 6 bases and J by 5 bases, with 14 bases between. Germline V gives CDR1 SNHLY, CDR2 FYNNEI. The CDR3 covers 13 residues.

This chain joins TRBV14 and TRBJ1-3; D remains unclear. Germline CDR1 and CDR2: SGHDN and FVKESK. This CDR3 is built from 18 residues. V dropped 0 bases and J dropped 0 bases, with 15 bases sitting between them. The CDR3 sequence is CASSQDMRERVSGNTIYF. Here the CDR3 DNA reads TGTGCCAGCAGCCAAGATATGAGAGAAAGAGTCTCTGGAAACACCATATATTTT.

This clone was found once. The chain uses TRBV7-9 and TRBJ2-7, with 9 bases fitting TRBD1. CDR1 is SEHNR, CDR2 FQNEAQ, per germline (reference sequence). After removal of 6 bases from V and 6 bases from J, the junction contained 9 bases not matched to a gene. The CDR3 is 14 amino acids. The CDR3 sequence: CASSPRTGAPEQYF. DNA for the CDR3: TGTGCCAGCAGTCCTCGGACAGGGGCCCCCGAGCAGTACTTC. Variable domain in full (rest from reference TRBV7-9 and TRBJ2-7): DTGVSQNPRHKITKRGQNVTFRCDPISEHNRLYWYRQTLGQGPEFLTYFQNEAQLEKSRLLSDRFSAERPKGSFSTLEIQRTEQGDSAMYLCASSPRTGAPEQYFGPGTRLTVT.

About this clone: This sample includes further DNA sequences coding for the same CDR3. The chain couples TRBV13 to TRBJ2-1; no definite D call. The CDR3 is made up of 15 amino acids. The germline CDR1 and CDR2 sequences are PRHDT and FYEKMQ (reference sequence). Trimming shortened V by 3 bases and J by 3 bases, and 12 bases separated the two germline ends. The CDR3 bases are TGTGCCAGCAGCTTTGCGGCGGATAACTACAATGAGCAGTTCTTC. This codes for CASSFAADNYNEQFF.

The chain has TRBV10-3 and TRBJ1-5, with TRBD1 matching over 9 bases. Germline CDR1 ENHRY, CDR2 SYGVKD. V dropped 0 bases and J dropped 4; count of bases not matched to a gene: 16. The CDR3 extends over 20 amino acids. The CDR3, as DNA: TGTGCCATCAGTGAGTCGAAGCTTCTCGGACAGGGGATACCAAATCAGCCCCAGCATTTT. Translating gives CAISESKLLGQGIPNQPQHF.

The chain employs TRBV12-5 and TRBJ2-5; perhaps TRBD1 as D (6 bases). The germline gives CDR1 LGHNT, CDR2 FRNRAP. Trimming took off 4 bases at V and 5 bases at J, with 17 bases between the two ends. This CDR3 is built from 15 residues. In DNA, the CDR3 is TGTGCTAGTGGTTCCAGCCTGACAGGATGGGAGACCCAGTACTTC. It encodes CASGSSLTGWETQYF.

This chain links TRBV27 with TRBJ2-1; 8 bases fit TRBD2. Germline CDR1 is MNHEY and CDR2 is SMNVEV (reference sequence). This CDR3 spans 15 amino acids. J lost 2 bases, V lost 6 bases, and 6 bases had no gene match. The CDR3 DNA sequence: TGTGCCAGCAGCTATACTAGCGGAACCTACAATGAGCAGTTCTTC. Residues: CASSYTSGTYNEQFF.

CDR3 region: CASSGTGVYNEQFF. The CDR3 nucleotides read TGTGCCAGCAGTGGGACAGGGGTATACAATGAGCAGTTCTTC. The gene calls are TRBV6-5 and TRBJ2-1; 10 nucleotides match TRBD1. Germline CDR1 reads MNHEY; CDR2 reads SVGAGI. The CDR3 runs to 14 residues. Trimming cost V 5 bases and J 4 bases; bases outside gene matches: 2.